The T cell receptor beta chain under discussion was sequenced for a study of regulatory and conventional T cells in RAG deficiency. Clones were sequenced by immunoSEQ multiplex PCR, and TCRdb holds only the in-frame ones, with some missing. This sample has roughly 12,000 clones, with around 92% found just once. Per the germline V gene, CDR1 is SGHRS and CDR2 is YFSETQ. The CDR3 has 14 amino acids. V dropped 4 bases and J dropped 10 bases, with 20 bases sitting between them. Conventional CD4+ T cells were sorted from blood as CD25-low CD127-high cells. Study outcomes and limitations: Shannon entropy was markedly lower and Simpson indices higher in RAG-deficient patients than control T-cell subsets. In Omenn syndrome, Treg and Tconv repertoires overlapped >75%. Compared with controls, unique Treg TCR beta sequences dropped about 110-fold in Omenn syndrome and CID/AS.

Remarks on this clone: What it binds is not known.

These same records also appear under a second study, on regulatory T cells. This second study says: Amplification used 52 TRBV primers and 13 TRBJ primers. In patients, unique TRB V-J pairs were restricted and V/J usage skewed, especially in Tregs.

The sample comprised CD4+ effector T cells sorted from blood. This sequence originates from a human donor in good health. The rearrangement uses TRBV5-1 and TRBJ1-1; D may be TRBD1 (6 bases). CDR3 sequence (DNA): TGCGCCAGCAGCCCGGCTCAGGGGTGGTCTGGAGCTTTCTTT. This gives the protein CASSPAQGWSGAFF.